What follows describes a single T cell receptor (beta chain). The antigen remains unidentified. Genomic DNA template from tumor biopsies or peripheral blood, about 600 ng to 6,500 ng input. V gave up 0 bases and J gave up 3 bases, with 14 bases separating them. Germline CDR1 is WNHNN and CDR2 is SYGVQD (reference sequence). The CDR3 runs 16 residues. Sequencing used immunoSEQ multiplex PCR; TCRdb keeps in-frame clones, though not all of them. The sample has 55,000 to 70,000 clones, around 80% seen once; the top ten hold about an eighth. This sample was included in a study of T cells in tumors after PD-1 blockade. On the study more broadly: No patient had prior checkpoint blockade, systemic immunosuppression, or radiotherapy within 4 weeks. Treatment was either pembrolizumab 200 mg every 3 weeks or cemiplimab 350 mg every 2 weeks. Findings and caveats of the study: Peripheral recruitment is suggested, as some novel exhausted tumor clones were in pre-treatment blood.

The J gene is TRBJ1-2, the V gene TRBV10-1; perhaps TRBD1 as D (5 bases). The sequences come from PBMCs, collected before anti-PD-1 treatment. This sequence was found in a human donor with basal cell carcinoma. Here the CDR3 DNA reads TGCGCCAGCAGTGAGTCCAGGGACCCAGGTCACTATGGCTACACCTTC. This gives the protein CASSESRDPGHYGYTF.